Here is one T cell receptor beta chain with its context. Its target is unknown. The data are from a study of a mutant IDH1 vaccine in newly diagnosed glioma. Study overall: Commencement of vaccination occurred 4-6 weeks following radiotherapy alone, or concurrently with temozolomide cycles. Most had both radiotherapy and temozolomide beforehand; others had only one. At week 35 came visit V12, and visit V13 followed at week 47.

Time point denoted: week 47, end of study. The study gave 300 ug of mutant IDH1 20-mer peptide per vaccine dose, with topical imiquimod. Using immunoSEQ multiplex PCR, the repertoire was profiled, and TCRdb retains in-frame clones only, with some absent. The repertoire includes roughly 51,000 clones, about four fifths of them detected once, and approximately 4.6% sits in the top ten. The CDR3 runs 15 residues. With 1 base removed from V and 2 bases from J, the gap between germline ends came to 11 bases. Germline V gene lookup returns CDR1 SGHTA and CDR2 FQGNSA. Study-wide results and caveats: Overall, 80% to 95% of patients had vaccine-induced immune responses.

The clonotype was recovered from a woman aged 25 to 39 with glioma. Some clones in this sample may be carry-over from other donors' samples. This chain connects TRBV7-2 to TRBJ1-1; D remains unclear. The input for sequencing was PBMCs, taken from a glioma patient whose treatment included an IDH1 peptide vaccine. Here the CDR3 DNA reads TGTGCCAGCAGCTTAGTGGGTCAGTTAAACACTGAAGCTTTCTTT. It codes for CASSLVGQLNTEAFF.